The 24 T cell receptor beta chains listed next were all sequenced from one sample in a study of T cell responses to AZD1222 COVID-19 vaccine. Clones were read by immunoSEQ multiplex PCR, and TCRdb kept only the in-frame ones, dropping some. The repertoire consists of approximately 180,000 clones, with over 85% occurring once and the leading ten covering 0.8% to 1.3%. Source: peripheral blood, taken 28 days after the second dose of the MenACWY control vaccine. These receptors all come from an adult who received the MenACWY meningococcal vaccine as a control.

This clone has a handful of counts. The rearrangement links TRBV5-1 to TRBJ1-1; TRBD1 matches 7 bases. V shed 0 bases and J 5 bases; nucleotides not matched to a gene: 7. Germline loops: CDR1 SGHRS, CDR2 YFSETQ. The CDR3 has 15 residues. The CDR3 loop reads CASSLAMTGRTEAFF. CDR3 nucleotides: TGCGCCAGCAGCTTGGCCATGACAGGGAGGACTGAAGCTTTCTTT.

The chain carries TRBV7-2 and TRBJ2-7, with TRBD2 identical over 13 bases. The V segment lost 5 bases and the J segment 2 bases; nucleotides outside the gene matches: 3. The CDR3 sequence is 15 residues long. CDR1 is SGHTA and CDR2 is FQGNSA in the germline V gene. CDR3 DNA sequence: TGTGCCAGCAGCCAGGGACTAGCGGGGACCTACGAGCAGTACTTC. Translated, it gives CASSQGLAGTYEQYF. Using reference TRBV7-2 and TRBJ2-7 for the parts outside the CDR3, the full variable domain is GAGVSQSPSNKVTEKGKDVELRCDPISGHTALYWYRQSLGQGLEFLIYFQGNSAPDKSGLPSDRFSAERTGGSVSTLTIQRTQQEDSAVYLCASSQGLAGTYEQYFGPGTRLTVT.

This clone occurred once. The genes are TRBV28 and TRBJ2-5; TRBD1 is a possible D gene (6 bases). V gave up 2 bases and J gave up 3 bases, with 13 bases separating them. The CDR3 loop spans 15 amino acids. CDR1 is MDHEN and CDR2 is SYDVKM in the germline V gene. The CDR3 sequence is CASSLEGHLEETQYF. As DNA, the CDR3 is TGTGCCAGCAGTTTAGAGGGACACTTAGAAGAGACCCAGTACTTC. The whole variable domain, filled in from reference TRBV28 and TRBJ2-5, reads DVKVTQSSRYLVKRTGEKVFLECVQDMDHENMFWYRQDPGLGLRLIYFSYDVKMKEKGDIPEGYSVSREKKERFSLILESASTNQTSMYLCASSLEGHLEETQYFGPGTRLLVL.

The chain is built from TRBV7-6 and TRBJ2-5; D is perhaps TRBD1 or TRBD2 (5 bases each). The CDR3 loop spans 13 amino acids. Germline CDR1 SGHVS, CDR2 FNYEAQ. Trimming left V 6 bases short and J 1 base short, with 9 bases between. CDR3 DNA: TGTGCCAGCAGGATTGGGACCCAAGAGACCCAGTACTTC. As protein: CASRIGTQETQYF.

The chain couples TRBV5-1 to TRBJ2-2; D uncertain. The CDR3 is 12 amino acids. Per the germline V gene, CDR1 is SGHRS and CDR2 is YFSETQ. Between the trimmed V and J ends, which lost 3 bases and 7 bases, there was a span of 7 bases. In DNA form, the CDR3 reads TGCGCCAGCAGCTGGGGTGACGGGGAGCTGTTTTTT. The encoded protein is CASSWGDGELFF. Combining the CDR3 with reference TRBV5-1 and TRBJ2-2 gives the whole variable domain KAGVTQTPRYLIKTRGQQVTLSCSPISGHRSVSWYQQTPGQGLQFLFEYFSETQRNKGNFPGRFSGRQFSNSRSEMNVSTLELGDSALYLCASSWGDGELFFGEGSRLTVL.

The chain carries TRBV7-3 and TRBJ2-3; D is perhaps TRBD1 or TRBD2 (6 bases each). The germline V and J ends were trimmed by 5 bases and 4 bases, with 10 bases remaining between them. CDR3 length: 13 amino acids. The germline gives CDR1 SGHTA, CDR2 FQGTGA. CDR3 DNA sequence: TGTGCCAGCAGCCCCGGGGGCGCAGATACGCAGTATTTT. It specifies CASSPGGADTQYF.

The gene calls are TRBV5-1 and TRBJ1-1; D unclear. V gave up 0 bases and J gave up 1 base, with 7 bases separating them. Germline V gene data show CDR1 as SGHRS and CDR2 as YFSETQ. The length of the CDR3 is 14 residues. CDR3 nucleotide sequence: TGCGCCAGCAGCTTGGCCACAGCGAACACTGAAGCTTTCTTT. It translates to CASSLATANTEAFF.

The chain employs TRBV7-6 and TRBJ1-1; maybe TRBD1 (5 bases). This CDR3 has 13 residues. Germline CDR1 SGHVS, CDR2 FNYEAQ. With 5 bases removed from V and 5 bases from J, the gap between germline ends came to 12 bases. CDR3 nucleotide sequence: TGTGCCAGCAGCCGGACCAGGGAGACTGAAGCTTTCTTT. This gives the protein CASSRTRETEAFF.

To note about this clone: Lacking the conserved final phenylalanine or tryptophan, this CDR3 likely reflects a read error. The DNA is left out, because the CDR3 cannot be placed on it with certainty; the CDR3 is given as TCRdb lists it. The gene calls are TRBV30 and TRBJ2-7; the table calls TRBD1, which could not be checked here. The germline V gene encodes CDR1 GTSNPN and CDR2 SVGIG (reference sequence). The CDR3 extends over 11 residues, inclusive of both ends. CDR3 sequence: CAWSGGRGPRY.

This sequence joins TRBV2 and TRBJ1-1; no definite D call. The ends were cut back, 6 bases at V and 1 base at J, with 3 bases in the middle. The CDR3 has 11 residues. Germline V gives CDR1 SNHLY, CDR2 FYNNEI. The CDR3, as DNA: TGTGCCAGCAGAACGAACACTGAAGCTTTCTTT. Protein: CASRTNTEAFF.

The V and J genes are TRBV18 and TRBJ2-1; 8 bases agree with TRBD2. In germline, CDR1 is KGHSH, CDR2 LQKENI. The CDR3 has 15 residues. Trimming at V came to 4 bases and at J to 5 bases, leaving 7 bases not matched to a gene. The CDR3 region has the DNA TGTGCCAGCTCACAAAAGGGACTAGGTAACAATGAGCAGTTCTTC. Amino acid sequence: CASSQKGLGNNEQFF.

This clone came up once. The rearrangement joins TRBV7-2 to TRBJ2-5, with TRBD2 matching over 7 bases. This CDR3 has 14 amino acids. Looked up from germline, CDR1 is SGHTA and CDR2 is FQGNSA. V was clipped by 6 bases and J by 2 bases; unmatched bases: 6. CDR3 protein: CASRTSGGQETQYF. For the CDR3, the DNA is TGTGCCAGCAGGACCTCGGGGGGTCAAGAGACCCAGTACTTC.

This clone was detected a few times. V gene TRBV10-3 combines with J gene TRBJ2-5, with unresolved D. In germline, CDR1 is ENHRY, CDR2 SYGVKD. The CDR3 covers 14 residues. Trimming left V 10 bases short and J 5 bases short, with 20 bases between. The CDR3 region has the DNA TGTGCCACGAGTCAGCACAGTGAGTCGGAGACCCAGTACTTC. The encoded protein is CATSQHSESETQYF.

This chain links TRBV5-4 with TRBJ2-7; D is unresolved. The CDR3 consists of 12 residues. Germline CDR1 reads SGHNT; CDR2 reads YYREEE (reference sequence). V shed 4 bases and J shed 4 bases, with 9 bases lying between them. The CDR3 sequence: CASSLQPYEQYF. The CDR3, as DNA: TGTGCCAGCAGCCTACAACCGTACGAGCAGTACTTC.

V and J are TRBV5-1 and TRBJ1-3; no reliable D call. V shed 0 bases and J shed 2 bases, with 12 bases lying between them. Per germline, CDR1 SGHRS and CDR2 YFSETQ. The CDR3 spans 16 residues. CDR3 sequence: CASSLGHEIAGNTIYF. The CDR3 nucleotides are TGCGCCAGCAGCTTGGGTCATGAAATCGCTGGAAACACCATATATTTT.

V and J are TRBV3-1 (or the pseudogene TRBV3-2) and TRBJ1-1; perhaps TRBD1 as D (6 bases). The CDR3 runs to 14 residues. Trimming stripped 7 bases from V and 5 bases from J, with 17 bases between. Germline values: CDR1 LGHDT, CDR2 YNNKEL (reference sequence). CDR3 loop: CASKETGFRTEAFF. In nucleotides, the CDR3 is TGTGCCAGCAAGGAGACAGGTTTCCGGACTGAAGCTTTCTTT.

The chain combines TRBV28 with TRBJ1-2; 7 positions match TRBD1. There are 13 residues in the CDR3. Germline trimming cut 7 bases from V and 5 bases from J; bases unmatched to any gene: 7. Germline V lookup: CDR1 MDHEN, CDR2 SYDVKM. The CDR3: CASTLGQEYGYTF. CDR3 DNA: TGTGCCAGCACCCTCGGACAGGAATATGGCTACACCTTC.

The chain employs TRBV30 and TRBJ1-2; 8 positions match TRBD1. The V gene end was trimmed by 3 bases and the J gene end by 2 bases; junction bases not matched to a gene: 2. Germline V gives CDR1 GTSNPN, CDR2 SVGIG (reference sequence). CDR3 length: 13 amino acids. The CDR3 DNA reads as TGTGCCTGGAGGGGACAGGACAACTATGGCTACACCTTC. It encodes CAWRGQDNYGYTF.

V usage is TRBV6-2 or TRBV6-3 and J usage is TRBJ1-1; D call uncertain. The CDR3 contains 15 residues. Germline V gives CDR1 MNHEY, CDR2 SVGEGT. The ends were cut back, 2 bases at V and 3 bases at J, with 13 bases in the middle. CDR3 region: CASSYRLESYTEAFF. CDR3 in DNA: TGTGCCAGCAGTTACCGACTCGAATCCTACACTGAAGCTTTCTTT.

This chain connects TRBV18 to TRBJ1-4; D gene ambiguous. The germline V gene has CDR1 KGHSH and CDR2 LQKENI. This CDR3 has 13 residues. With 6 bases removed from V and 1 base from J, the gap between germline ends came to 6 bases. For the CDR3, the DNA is TGTGCCAGCTCGGAACTAACTAATGAAAAACTGTTTTTT. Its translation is CASSELTNEKLFF. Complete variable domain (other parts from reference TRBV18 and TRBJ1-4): NAGVMQNPRHLVRRRGQEARLRCSPMKGHSHVYWYRQLPEEGLKFMVYLQKENIIDESGMPKERFSAEFPKEGPSILRIQQVVRGDSAAYFCASSELTNEKLFFGSGTQLSVL.

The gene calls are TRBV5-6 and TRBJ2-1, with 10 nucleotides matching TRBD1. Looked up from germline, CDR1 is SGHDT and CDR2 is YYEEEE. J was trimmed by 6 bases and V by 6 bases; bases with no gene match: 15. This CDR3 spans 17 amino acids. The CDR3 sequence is CASTTVPDRGVGNEQFF. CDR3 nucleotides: TGTGCCAGCACCACTGTCCCGGACAGGGGGGTAGGCAATGAGCAGTTCTTC.

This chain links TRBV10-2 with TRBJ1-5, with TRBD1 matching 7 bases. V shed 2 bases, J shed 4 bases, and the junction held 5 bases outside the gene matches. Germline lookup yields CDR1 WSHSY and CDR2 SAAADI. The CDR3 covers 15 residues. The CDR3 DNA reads TGCGCCAGCAGTGAGGACAGGGCGAAGAATCAGCCCCAGCATTTT. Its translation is CASSEDRAKNQPQHF.

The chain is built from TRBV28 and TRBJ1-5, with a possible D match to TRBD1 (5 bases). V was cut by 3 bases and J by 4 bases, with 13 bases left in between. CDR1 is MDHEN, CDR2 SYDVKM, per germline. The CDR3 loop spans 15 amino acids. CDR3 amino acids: CASSLPGLRNQPQHF. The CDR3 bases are TGTGCCAGCAGTTTGCCAGGGCTCAGGAATCAGCCCCAGCATTTT.

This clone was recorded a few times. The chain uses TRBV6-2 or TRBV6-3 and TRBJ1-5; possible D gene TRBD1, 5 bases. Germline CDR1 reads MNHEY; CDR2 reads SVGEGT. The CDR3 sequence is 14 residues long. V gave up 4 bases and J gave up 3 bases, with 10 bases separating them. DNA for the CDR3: TGTGCCAGCAGTTGGAACAGGCTCAATCAGCCCCAGCATTTT. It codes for CASSWNRLNQPQHF.